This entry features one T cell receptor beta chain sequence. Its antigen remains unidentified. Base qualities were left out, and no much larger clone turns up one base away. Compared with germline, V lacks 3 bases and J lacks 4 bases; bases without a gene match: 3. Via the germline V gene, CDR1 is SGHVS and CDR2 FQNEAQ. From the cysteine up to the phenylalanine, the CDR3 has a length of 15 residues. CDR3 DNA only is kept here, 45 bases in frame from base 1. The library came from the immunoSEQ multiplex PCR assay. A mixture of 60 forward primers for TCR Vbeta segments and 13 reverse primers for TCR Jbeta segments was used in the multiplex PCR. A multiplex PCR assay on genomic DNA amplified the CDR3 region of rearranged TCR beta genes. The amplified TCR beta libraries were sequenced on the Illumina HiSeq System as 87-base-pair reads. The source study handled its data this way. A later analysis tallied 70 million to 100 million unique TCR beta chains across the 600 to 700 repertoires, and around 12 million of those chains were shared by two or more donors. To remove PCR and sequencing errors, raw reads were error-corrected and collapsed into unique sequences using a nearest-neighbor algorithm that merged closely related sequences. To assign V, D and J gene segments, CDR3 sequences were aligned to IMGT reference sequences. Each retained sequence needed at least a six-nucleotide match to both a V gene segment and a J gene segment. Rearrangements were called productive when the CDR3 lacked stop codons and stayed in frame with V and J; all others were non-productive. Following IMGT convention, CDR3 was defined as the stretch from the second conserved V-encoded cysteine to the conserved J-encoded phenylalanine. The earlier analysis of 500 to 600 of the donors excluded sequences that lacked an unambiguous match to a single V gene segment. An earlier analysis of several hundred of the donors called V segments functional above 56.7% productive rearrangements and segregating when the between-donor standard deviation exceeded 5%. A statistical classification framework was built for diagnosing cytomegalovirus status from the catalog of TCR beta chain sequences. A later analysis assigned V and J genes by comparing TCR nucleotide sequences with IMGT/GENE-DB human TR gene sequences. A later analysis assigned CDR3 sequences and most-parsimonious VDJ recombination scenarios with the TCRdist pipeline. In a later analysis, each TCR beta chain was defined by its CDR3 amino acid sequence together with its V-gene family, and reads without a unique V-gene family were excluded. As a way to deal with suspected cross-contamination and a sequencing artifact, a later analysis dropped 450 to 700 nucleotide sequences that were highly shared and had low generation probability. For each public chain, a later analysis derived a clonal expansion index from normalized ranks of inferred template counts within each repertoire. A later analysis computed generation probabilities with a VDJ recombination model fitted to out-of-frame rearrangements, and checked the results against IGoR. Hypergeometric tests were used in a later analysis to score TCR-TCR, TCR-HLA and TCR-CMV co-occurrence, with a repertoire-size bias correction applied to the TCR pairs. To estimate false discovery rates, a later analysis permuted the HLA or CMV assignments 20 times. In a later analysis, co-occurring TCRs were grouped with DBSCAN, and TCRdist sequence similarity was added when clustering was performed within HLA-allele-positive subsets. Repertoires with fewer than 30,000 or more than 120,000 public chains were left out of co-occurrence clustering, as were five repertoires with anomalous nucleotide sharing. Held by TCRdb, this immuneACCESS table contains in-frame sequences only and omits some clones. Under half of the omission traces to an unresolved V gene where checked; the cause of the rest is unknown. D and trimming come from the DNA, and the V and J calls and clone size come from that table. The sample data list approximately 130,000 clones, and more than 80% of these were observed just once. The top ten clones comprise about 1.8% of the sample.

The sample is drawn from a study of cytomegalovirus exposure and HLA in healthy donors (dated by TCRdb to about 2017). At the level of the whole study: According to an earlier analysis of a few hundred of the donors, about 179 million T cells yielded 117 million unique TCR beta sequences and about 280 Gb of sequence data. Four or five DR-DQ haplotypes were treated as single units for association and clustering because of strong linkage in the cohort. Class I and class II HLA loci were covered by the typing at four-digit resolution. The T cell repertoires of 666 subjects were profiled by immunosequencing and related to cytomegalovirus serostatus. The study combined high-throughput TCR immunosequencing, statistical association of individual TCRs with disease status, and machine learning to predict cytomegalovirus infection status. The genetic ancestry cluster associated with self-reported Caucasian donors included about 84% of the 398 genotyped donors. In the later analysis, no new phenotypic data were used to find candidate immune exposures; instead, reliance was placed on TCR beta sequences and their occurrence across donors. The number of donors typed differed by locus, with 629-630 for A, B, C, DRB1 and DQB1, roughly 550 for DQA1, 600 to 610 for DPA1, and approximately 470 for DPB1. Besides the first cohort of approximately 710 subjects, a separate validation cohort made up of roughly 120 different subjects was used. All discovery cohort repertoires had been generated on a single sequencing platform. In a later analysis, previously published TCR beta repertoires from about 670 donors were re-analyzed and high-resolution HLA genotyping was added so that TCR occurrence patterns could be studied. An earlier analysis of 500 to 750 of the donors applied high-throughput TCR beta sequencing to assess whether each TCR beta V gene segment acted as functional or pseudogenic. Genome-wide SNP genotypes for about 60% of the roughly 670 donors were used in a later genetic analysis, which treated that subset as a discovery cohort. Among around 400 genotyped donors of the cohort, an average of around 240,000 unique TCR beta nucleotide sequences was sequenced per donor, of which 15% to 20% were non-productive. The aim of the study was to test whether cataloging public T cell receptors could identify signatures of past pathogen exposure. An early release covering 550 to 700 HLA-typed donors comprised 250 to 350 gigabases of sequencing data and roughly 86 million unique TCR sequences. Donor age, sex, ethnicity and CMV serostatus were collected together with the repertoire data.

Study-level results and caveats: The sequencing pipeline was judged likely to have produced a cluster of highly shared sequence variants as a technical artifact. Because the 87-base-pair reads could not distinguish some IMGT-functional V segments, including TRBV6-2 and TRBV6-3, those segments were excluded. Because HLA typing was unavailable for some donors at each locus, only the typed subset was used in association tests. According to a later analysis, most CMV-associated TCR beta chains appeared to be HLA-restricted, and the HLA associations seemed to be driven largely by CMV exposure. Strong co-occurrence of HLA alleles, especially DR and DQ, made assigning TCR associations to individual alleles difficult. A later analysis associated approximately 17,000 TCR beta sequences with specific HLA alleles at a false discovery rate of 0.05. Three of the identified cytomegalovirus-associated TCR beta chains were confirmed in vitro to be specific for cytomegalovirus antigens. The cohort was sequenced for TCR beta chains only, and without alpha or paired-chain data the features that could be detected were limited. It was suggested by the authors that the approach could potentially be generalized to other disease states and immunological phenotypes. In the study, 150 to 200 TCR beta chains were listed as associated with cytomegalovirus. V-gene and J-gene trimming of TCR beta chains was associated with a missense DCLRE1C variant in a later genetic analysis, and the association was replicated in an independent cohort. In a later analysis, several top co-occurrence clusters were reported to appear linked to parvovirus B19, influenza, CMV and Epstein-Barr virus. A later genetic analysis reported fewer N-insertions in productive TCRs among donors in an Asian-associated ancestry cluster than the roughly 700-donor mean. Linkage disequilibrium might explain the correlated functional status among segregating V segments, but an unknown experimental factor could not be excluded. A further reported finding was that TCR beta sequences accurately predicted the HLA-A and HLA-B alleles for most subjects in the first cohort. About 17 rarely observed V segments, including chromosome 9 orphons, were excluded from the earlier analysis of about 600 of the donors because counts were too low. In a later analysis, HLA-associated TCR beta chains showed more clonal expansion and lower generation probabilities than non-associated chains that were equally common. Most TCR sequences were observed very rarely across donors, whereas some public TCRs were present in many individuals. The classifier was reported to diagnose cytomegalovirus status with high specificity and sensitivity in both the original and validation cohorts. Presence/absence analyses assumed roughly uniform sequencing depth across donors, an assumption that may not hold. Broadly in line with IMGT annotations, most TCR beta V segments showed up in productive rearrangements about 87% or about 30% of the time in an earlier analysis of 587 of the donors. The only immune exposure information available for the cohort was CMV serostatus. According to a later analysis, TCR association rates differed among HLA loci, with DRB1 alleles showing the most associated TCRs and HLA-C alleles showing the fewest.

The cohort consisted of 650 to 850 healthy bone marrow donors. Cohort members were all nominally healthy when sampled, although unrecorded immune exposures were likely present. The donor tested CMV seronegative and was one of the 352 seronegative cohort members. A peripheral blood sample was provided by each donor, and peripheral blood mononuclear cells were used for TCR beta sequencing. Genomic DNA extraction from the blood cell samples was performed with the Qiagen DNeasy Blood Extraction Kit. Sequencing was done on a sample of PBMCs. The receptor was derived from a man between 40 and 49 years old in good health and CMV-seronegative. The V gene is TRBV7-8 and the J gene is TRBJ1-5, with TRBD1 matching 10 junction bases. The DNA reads TGTGCCAGCAGCTTCCGGGACAGGGGTAATCAGCCCCAGCATTTT. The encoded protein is CASSFRDRGNQPQHF.